Listed below are T cell receptor beta chains from one sample, sequenced in a study of CD8 T cells in Susac syndrome. TCRdb re-derived calls from the immunoSEQ multiplex PCR reads in MiXCR, one entry per CDR3 protein. The profile shows roughly 200,000 distinct CDR3 sequences, 85% to 95% of them singletons. Sequencing was carried out using CD4+ T cells from PBMCs. Source of these receptors: a human donor with Susac syndrome. Both conserved end residues are part of each CDR3. D genes are given only for firm matches. Size is stated for part of the rows, as once, few or many counts, or as a class when the clone is expanded.

j_call	v_call	clone_size	d_call	cdr3_nt	cdr3_aa
TRBJ2-7	TRBV30	NA	TRBD1	TGTGCCTGGAGTTTTCGCAGGGGGCTGAGCTCCTACGAGCAGTACTTC	CAWSFRRGLSSYEQYF
TRBJ2-5	TRBV29-1	NA	NA	TGCAGCGCCGAACTAGGGTTTGAGACCCAGTACTTC	CSAELGFETQYF
TRBJ2-6	TRBV4-1	NA	NA	TGCGCCAGCAGCCGAGGGCGGGCGCAGGGCTCTCGGGCCAACGTCCTGACTTTC	CASSRGRAQGSRANVLTF
TRBJ2-3	TRBV14	NA	TRBD2	TGTGCCAGCAGCCTACTAGCGGGGCGCACAGATACGCAGTATTTT	CASSLLAGRTDTQYF
TRBJ2-7	TRBV30	once	NA	TGTGCCTGGAGTGTAAGGGAGGGGGGGCAGCAGGGGTACGAGCAGTACTTC	CAWSVREGGQQGYEQYF
TRBJ1-1	TRBV27	NA	NA	TGTGCCAGCAGTTTTCTGGACAAGACTGAAGCTTTCTTT	CASSFLDKTEAFF
TRBJ2-7	TRBV20-1	NA	TRBD1	TGCAGTGCTCCGCAGCCGGCCGGGACAGGGGGACTAGCGCAGTACTTC	CSAPQPAGTGGLAQYF
TRBJ2-5	TRBV20-1	NA	TRBD2	TGCAGTGGCCTCCCACTCGGACTAGCGGAAGAGACCCAGTACTTC	CSGLPLGLAEETQYF
TRBJ2-3	TRBV15	NA	NA	TGTGCCACCAGCAGAGATCCTAGCCTCACAGATACGCAGTATTTT	CATSRDPSLTDTQYF
TRBJ1-6	TRBV20-1	NA	NA	TGCAGTGCTAGTCGTACAGGGAGACTGGAGTCACCCCTCCACTTT	CSASRTGRLESPLHF
TRBJ2-2	TRBV7-9	NA	NA	TGTGCCAGCAGCCCACGGCCCCTTGGGAGCACCGGGGAGCTGTTTTTT	CASSPRPLGSTGELFF
TRBJ2-7	TRBV20-1	NA	TRBD2	TGCAGTGCTAGAGATTCAGGTAGCGGGAGGGCCAGCGAGCAGTACTTC	CSARDSGSGRASEQYF
TRBJ1-2	TRBV2	NA	NA	TGTGCCAGCAGCGCGTCGGGGGCGGATGGCTACACCTTC	CASSASGADGYTF
TRBJ1-3	TRBV9	NA	NA	TGTGCCAGCAGCCCCCCCAAGCCTGGAAACACCATATATTTT	CASSPPKPGNTIYF
TRBJ1-5	TRBV18	NA	NA	TGTGCCAGCTCACCACCCCCGGGAGGCAATCAGCCCCAGCATTTT	CASSPPPGGNQPQHF
TRBJ1-2	TRBV29-1	NA	NA	TGCAGCGTTGAGGGAGGCGGGGGCTTAAGCTACACCTTC	CSVEGGGGLSYTF
TRBJ1-6	TRBV20-1	NA	NA	TGCAGTGCTAGAGACCCTACAAAGGGCTCCTATAATTCACCCCTCCACTTT	CSARDPTKGSYNSPLHF
TRBJ1-6	TRBV6-1	NA	NA	TGTGCCAGCAGATTGTCAATCTACAGGGATTTGAAACACGGGGGGTCACCCCTCCACTTT	CASRLSIYRDLKHGGSPLHF
TRBJ1-5	TRBV6-5	NA	TRBD1	TGTGCCAGCAGATTACGGGGACAGGGGGTAAATCAGCCCCAGCATTTT	CASRLRGQGVNQPQHF
TRBJ1-5	TRBV28	NA	NA	TGTGCCAGCAGCGTTTACGACCAGCCCCAGCATTTT	CASSVYDQPQHF
TRBJ2-7	TRBV12-3/TRBV12-4	NA	TRBD1	TGTGCCAGCAGTCCCCGGACAGGGGTTAGCGAGCAGTACTTC	CASSPRTGVSEQYF
TRBJ2-5	TRBV5-1	once	NA	TGCGCCAGCCGTGAGGACAGAACCAGCTTGCGGGGAGAGACCCAGTACTTC	CASREDRTSLRGETQYF
TRBJ2-5	TRBV7-2	NA	TRBD2	TGTGCCAGCAGTCGCAGCAGCGCTAGCGGGAGGGGAGAGACCCAGTACTTC	CASSRSSASGRGETQYF
TRBJ2-5	TRBV3-1	NA	TRBD1	TGTGCCAGCAGCCAGGGGACAGCAGAGACCCAGTACTTC	CASSQGTAETQYF
TRBJ2-7	TRBV7-2	NA	TRBD2	TGTGCCAGCAGCTTGGGGGCGGGGGGGCCGCCAACATACGAGCAGTACTTC	CASSLGAGGPPTYEQYF
TRBJ1-6	TRBV7-9	NA	NA	TGTGCCAGCAGCCTCGAGGCGAATTCACCCCTCCACTTT	CASSLEANSPLHF
TRBJ1-5	TRBV20-1	NA	NA	TGCAGTGCTAGGCCCCGGGGTGGGAGTAATCAGCCCCAGCATTTT	CSARPRGGSNQPQHF
TRBJ2-1	TRBV7-2	NA	TRBD2	TGTGCCAGCAGGCAATCGGGCGGGAGGAAAGGCAATGAGCAGTTCTTC	CASRQSGGRKGNEQFF
TRBJ1-6	TRBV7-9	few	TRBD1	TGTGCCAGCAGCTTCGGGACAGCCAATTCACCCCTCCACTTT	CASSFGTANSPLHF
TRBJ2-7	TRBV29-1	few	TRBD2	TGCAGCGTTTCTAGACTAGCGGGAACCTACGAGCAGTACTTC	CSVSRLAGTYEQYF
TRBJ1-1	TRBV6-6	once	TRBD1	TGTGCCAGCAGTTACTCTTTTGGACAGGGGGCTGAAGCTTTCTTT	CASSYSFGQGAEAFF
TRBJ1-2	TRBV4-1	NA	NA	TGCGCCAGCAGCCACATGCAAGGCTACACCTTC	CASSHMQGYTF
TRBJ1-5	TRBV19	NA	NA	TGTGCCAGTAGTATAGAGACAGGATTTTCTCAGCCCCAGCATTTT	CASSIETGFSQPQHF
TRBJ2-7	TRBV2	once	NA	TGTGCCAGCAAACGGGGGAGCTCCTACGAGCAGTACTTC	CASKRGSSYEQYF
TRBJ1-1	TRBV4-1	NA	NA	TGCGCCAGCAGCCTACTGGAGGGCGCTGAAGCTTTCTTT	CASSLLEGAEAFF
TRBJ2-6	TRBV30	NA	NA	TGTGCCTGGAGCCCCGGGCGAATCTCTGGGGCCAACGTCCTGACTTTC	CAWSPGRISGANVLTF
TRBJ2-1	TRBV7-2	once	NA	TGTGCCAGCAGCGTGACAGGGAGGAATGGGAATGAGCAGTTCTTC	CASSVTGRNGNEQFF
TRBJ2-7	TRBV6-6	NA	NA	TGTGCCAGCAGTTATCCGCGGGCTCCCTCCTACGAGCAGTACTTC	CASSYPRAPSYEQYF
TRBJ2-1	TRBV12-3/TRBV12-4	NA	NA	TGTGCCAGCAGTTTGACGGCAACCTTTGAGCAGTTCTTC	CASSLTATFEQFF
TRBJ1-5	TRBV19	NA	NA	TGTGCCAGTAGTTGGCTCGGTCAGCCCCAGCATTTT	CASSWLGQPQHF
TRBJ2-2	TRBV28	NA	NA	TGTGCCAGCAGAAGACCGGGACGATCGAACACCGGGGAGCTGTTTTTT	CASRRPGRSNTGELFF
TRBJ1-4	TRBV12-3/TRBV12-4	NA	NA	TGTGCCAGCAGTTCCTTGGGTGAAAAACTGTTTTTT	CASSSLGEKLFF
TRBJ2-7	TRBV28	NA	NA	TGTGCCAGCAGTTTATCTCCCCCTAACTCCGCCGGGACTCCCTACTACGAGCAGTACTTC	CASSLSPPNSAGTPYYEQYF
TRBJ2-5	TRBV20-1	NA	NA	TGCAGTGCTCCTACTAGCCCAGAGACCCAGTACTTC	CSAPTSPETQYF
TRBJ1-2	TRBV30	once	TRBD1	TGTGCCTGGAGTGTACTACAGGGGGCCTCTGGCTACACCTTC	CAWSVLQGASGYTF
TRBJ1-4	TRBV30	NA	TRBD1	TGTGCCTGGAGTGTTTTGGGACAGGGGCACGAAAAACTGTTTTTT	CAWSVLGQGHEKLFF
TRBJ2-7	TRBV29-1	few	NA	TGCAGCGTTGCGCGGAGATTGTCCTACGAGCAGTACTTC	CSVARRLSYEQYF
TRBJ2-1	TRBV20-1	NA	TRBD2	TGCAGTGCTAGGCGGGAGGGCCTATTGGAGTTCTTC	CSARREGLLEFF
TRBJ2-2	TRBV9	NA	NA	TGTGCCAGCAGCGTACAAGCGGGCGACACCGGGGAGCTGTTTTTT	CASSVQAGDTGELFF